A selection of T cell receptor beta chains follows, all from one sample in a study of cytomegalovirus exposure and HLA in healthy donors. Clones were read by immunoSEQ multiplex PCR, and TCRdb kept only the in-frame ones, dropping some. This sample yields fewer than 110,000 clones, of which 65% to 80% are seen a single time; 1.5% to 2% belongs to the top ten. Specimen: PBMCs. Receptors were obtained from a woman aged 40-49 years in good health and CMV-seronegative. CDR3s include the opening cysteine and the closing phenylalanine or tryptophan. D genes are given only for firm matches. Only part of the rows carry a size: once, few, many, or a class if the clone is expanded.

v_call	clone_size	j_call	d_call	cdr3_aa	cdr3_nt
TRBV30	.	TRBJ2-7	TRBD2	CAWSPPGLGNEQYF	TGTGCCTGGAGTCCCCCGGGACTAGGGAACGAGCAGTACTTC
TRBV7-9	.	TRBJ1-1	.	CASSLGTVMVRGEAFF	TGTGCCAGCAGCTTAGGGACAGTCATGGTGAGGGGCGAAGCTTTCTTT
TRBV11-2	.	TRBJ2-7	.	CASSPRQAPNYEQYF	TGTGCCAGCAGCCCCCGACAGGCCCCGAACTACGAGCAGTACTTC
TRBV2	.	TRBJ2-2	TRBD1	CASKRTGNTGELFF	TGTGCCAGCAAAAGGACAGGGAACACCGGGGAGCTGTTTTTT
TRBV9	.	TRBJ2-1	TRBD2	CASSSGLAFEQFF	TGTGCCAGCAGCTCGGGACTAGCTTTCGAGCAGTTCTTC
TRBV6-5	once	TRBJ1-5	.	CASSYSALGGNQPQHF	TGTGCCAGCAGTTACTCGGCCCTCGGAGGAAATCAGCCCCAGCATTTT
TRBV6-6	.	TRBJ1-5	.	CASSPGSNQPQHF	TGTGCCAGCAGTCCGGGAAGCAATCAGCCCCAGCATTTT
TRBV19	.	TRBJ1-1	.	CASSIGWQVNTEAFF	TGTGCCAGTAGTATAGGTTGGCAGGTGAACACTGAAGCTTTCTTT
TRBV4-1	.	TRBJ2-7	.	CASSQDRGRMSSYEQYF	TGCGCCAGCAGCCAAGATCGAGGGCGAATGAGTTCCTACGAGCAGTACTTC
TRBV29-1	once	TRBJ2-7	TRBD2	CSVIIAGFQGVEQYF	TGCAGCGTTATAATAGCGGGATTTCAAGGGGTCGAGCAGTACTTC
TRBV6-5	.	TRBJ1-2	.	CASSFTGDYGYTF	TGTGCCAGCAGTTTTACGGGGGACTATGGCTACACCTTC
TRBV5-1	.	TRBJ2-7	TRBD2	CASSLDGTTPYEQYF	TGCGCCAGCAGCTTGGATGGGACTACCCCCTACGAGCAGTACTTC
TRBV7-9	.	TRBJ1-1	.	CSSSLSEFTEAFF	TGTTCCAGCAGCTTGAGTGAGTTCACTGAAGCTTTCTTT
TRBV4-3	few	TRBJ1-2	.	CASSQGGAANYGYTF	TGCGCCAGCAGCCAAGGTGGGGCCGCTAACTATGGCTACACCTTC
TRBV10-3	.	TRBJ1-2	TRBD1	CAISGGQGGFGYTF	TGTGCCATCAGTGGGGGACAGGGAGGTTTTGGCTACACCTTC
TRBV7-9	.	TRBJ1-1	TRBD1	CASRREGATEAFF	TGTGCCAGCAGACGCGAGGGGGCCACTGAAGCTTTCTTT
TRBV5-6	few	TRBJ1-4	TRBD1	CASSWTGEKLFF	TGTGCCAGCAGCTGGACAGGTGAAAAACTGTTTTTT
TRBV4-1	.	TRBJ2-7	TRBD1	CASSPRDSYEQYF	TGCGCCAGCAGCCCCCGGGACAGCTACGAGCAGTACTTC
TRBV7-9	few	TRBJ1-1	TRBD1	CASREDRGYTEAFF	TGTGCCAGCAGAGAAGACAGGGGGTACACTGAAGCTTTCTTT
TRBV6-6	few	TRBJ2-2	.	CASRERRGTGELFF	TGTGCCAGCAGGGAACGAAGGGGCACCGGGGAGCTGTTTTTT
TRBV6-5	.	TRBJ1-6	.	CASSYGVSSYNSPLHF	TGTGCCAGCAGTTACGGAGTTTCCTCCTATAATTCACCCCTCCACTTT
TRBV19	.	TRBJ2-1	TRBD2	CASSKKSGGEQFF	TGTGCCAGTAGTAAGAAGTCGGGGGGAGAGCAGTTCTTC
TRBV11-2	.	TRBJ2-1	.	CASSFNPRDNEQFF	TGTGCCAGCAGCTTCAACCCACGGGACAATGAGCAGTTCTTC
TRBV27	.	TRBJ2-6	.	CASSFYRAGANVLTF	TGTGCCAGCAGTTTCTACAGGGCTGGGGCCAACGTCCTGACTTTC
TRBV19	.	TRBJ1-5	TRBD1	CASTTGTGSGQPQHF	TGTGCCAGTACCACCGGGACAGGGTCCGGTCAGCCCCAGCATTTT
TRBV30	.	TRBJ2-1	.	CAWSSRLVFSEQFF	TGTGCCTGGAGTTCCCGGCTAGTGTTTAGTGAGCAGTTCTTC
TRBV27	few	TRBJ2-4	.	CASSLGPGQAKNIQYF	TGTGCCAGCAGTTTAGGTCCGGGACAAGCCAAAAACATTCAGTACTTC
TRBV11-2	.	TRBJ2-5	.	CASSSGGIGGGEETQYF	TGTGCCAGCAGCTCAGGGGGAATCGGAGGGGGTGAAGAGACCCAGTACTTC
TRBV5-1	.	TRBJ1-2	.	CASSLGRGYGYTF	TGCGCCAGCAGCTTGGGCAGGGGCTACGGCTACACCTTC
TRBV5-6	few	TRBJ1-6	.	CASRRSKGWDNSPLHF	TGTGCCAGCCGACGCTCAAAGGGGTGGGATAATTCACCCCTCCACTTT
TRBV19	.	TRBJ2-1	TRBD2	CASSIPLSGRAPNEQFF	TGTGCCAGTAGTATCCCTTTAAGCGGGAGGGCCCCCAATGAGCAGTTCTTC
TRBV9	.	TRBJ2-1	TRBD2	CASSVSGRGNEQFF	TGTGCCAGCAGCGTATCCGGGAGGGGTAATGAGCAGTTCTTC
TRBV7-9	.	TRBJ2-7	.	CASSLGYSSYEQYF	TGTGCCAGCAGCTTAGGATACAGCTCCTACGAGCAGTACTTC
TRBV6-4	.	TRBJ2-5	.	CASIKTGPGGETQYF	TGTGCCAGCATTAAGACAGGACCTGGCGGAGAGACCCAGTACTTC
TRBV7-9	.	TRBJ2-2	TRBD1	CASSLMTGVSGELFF	TGTGCCAGCAGCTTAATGACAGGGGTATCCGGGGAGCTGTTTTTT
TRBV30	.	TRBJ2-3	.	CAWASGTDTQYF	TGTGCCTGGGCCTCGGGGACAGATACGCAGTATTTT
TRBV4-1	.	TRBJ2-2	TRBD2	CASSQPGGPVTGELFF	TGCGCCAGCAGCCAACCGGGAGGGCCAGTCACCGGGGAGCTGTTTTTT
TRBV30	once	TRBJ1-1	TRBD1	CAWSKRTGTEAFF	TGTGCCTGGAGCAAACGGACAGGGACCGAAGCTTTCTTT
TRBV9	.	TRBJ2-5	TRBD2	CASSVSGGGKETQYF	TGTGCCAGCAGCGTCAGCGGGGGCGGGAAAGAGACCCAGTACTTC
TRBV11-2	.	TRBJ1-1	.	CASSLRENTEAFF	TGTGCCAGCAGCTTACGGGAGAACACTGAAGCTTTCTTT
TRBV7-9	.	TRBJ1-1	TRBD1	CSSSLGGAVTEAFF	TGTTCCAGCAGCTTAGGGGGCGCGGTTACTGAAGCTTTCTTT
TRBV7-9	.	TRBJ1-2	.	CSSSPDRLNYGYTF	TGTTCCAGCAGCCCAGACAGGTTGAACTATGGCTACACCTTC
TRBV2	.	TRBJ2-1	.	CASSFQFNEQFF	TGTGCCAGCAGTTTTCAATTCAATGAGCAGTTCTTC
TRBV28	.	TRBJ2-1	TRBD1	CASSLHRGDEQFF	TGTGCCAGCAGTTTACACAGGGGAGACGAGCAGTTCTTC
TRBV5-6	.	TRBJ2-7	TRBD1	CASSFLGQGSYEQYF	TGTGCCAGCAGCTTTCTCGGACAGGGGTCCTACGAGCAGTACTTC
TRBV29-1	few	TRBJ2-2	.	CSAAALNTGELFF	TGCAGCGCCGCGGCTCTAAACACCGGGGAGCTGTTTTTT
TRBV12-5	few	TRBJ2-7	.	CASGLFGPYEQYF	TGTGCTAGTGGTTTGTTCGGTCCCTACGAGCAGTACTTC
TRBV7-2	.	TRBJ2-1	TRBD2	CASSLDLSGISYNEQFF	TGTGCCAGCAGCTTAGACCTTAGCGGGATCAGCTACAATGAGCAGTTCTTC
TRBV20-1	.	TRBJ2-7	TRBD1	CRTGNSYEQYF	TGCAGGACAGGGAACTCCTACGAGCAGTACTTC
TRBV28	.	TRBJ2-3	.	CASRAVTDTQYF	TGTGCCAGCAGGGCAGTCACAGATACGCAGTATTTT
TRBV9	.	TRBJ1-3	.	CASSVGTGGILYF	TGTGCCAGCAGCGTAGGGACGGGGGGGATTTTATATTTT
TRBV7-2	.	TRBJ2-7	.	CASSMMTGGQYF	TGTGCCAGCAGCATGATGACAGGCGGGCAGTACTTC
TRBV6-5	.	TRBJ2-5	.	CASSFGGETQYF	TGTGCCAGCAGTTTCGGAGGGGAGACCCAGTACTTC